The rows below give T cell receptor beta chains drawn from one sample of a study of blood T cell repertoires in COVID-19. Profiling relied on immunoSEQ multiplex PCR, and the TCRdb table lists in-frame clones only, not all of them. Among tens of thousands of clones listed, approximately 84% were seen once. The sample was peripheral blood. The receptor source for this set is a man aged 60 to 75 with acute or convalescent COVID-19. Both conserved end residues are part of each CDR3. Each record gives: V gene, J gene, D gene, clone size, CDR3 protein, CDR3 DNA. D genes are given only for firm matches. Only some rows state a clone size, as once, few, many or a class for expanded clones.

V gene: TRBV5-1
J gene: TRBJ2-1
D gene: NA
clone size: NA
CDR3 protein: CASSPTDRKEGEQFF
CDR3 DNA: TGCGCCAGCAGCCCAACGGACCGTAAGGAGGGTGAGCAGTTCTTC

V gene: TRBV13
J gene: TRBJ1-4
D gene: NA
clone size: NA
CDR3 protein: CASSSRLRTNEKLFF
CDR3 DNA: TGTGCCAGCAGCTCCCGCCTGAGGACTAATGAAAAACTGTTTTTT

V gene: TRBV7-2
J gene: TRBJ2-7
D gene: TRBD2
clone size: NA
CDR3 protein: CASSRTGGTSPSYEQYF
CDR3 DNA: TGTGCCAGCAGCCGGACTGGAGGGACTAGCCCCTCCTACGAGCAGTACTTC

V gene: TRBV19
J gene: TRBJ1-2
D gene: NA
clone size: NA
CDR3 protein: CASSISLNYGYTF
CDR3 DNA: TGTGCCAGTAGTATTTCCTTGAACTATGGCTACACCTTC

V gene: TRBV4-1
J gene: TRBJ1-5
D gene: NA
clone size: NA
CDR3 protein: CASSQTRGLSNQPQHF
CDR3 DNA: TGCGCCAGCAGCCAAACCAGGGGCTTATCGAATCAGCCCCAGCATTTT

V gene: TRBV7-9
J gene: TRBJ2-5
D gene: TRBD1
clone size: NA
CDR3 protein: CASSSWTGRQETQYF
CDR3 DNA: TGTGCCAGCAGCTCGTGGACAGGACGCCAAGAGACCCAGTACTTC

V gene: TRBV11-3
J gene: TRBJ2-7
D gene: NA
clone size: NA
CDR3 protein: CASSPGGSSYEQYF
CDR3 DNA: TGTGCCAGCAGCCCGGGGGGCAGCTCCTACGAGCAGTACTTC

V gene: TRBV5-6
J gene: TRBJ1-2
D gene: NA
clone size: NA
CDR3 protein: CASSLASGYTF
CDR3 DNA: TGTGCCAGCAGCTTGGCCAGTGGCTACACCTTC

V gene: TRBV30
J gene: TRBJ1-1
D gene: TRBD1
clone size: NA
CDR3 protein: CAWSRTGRNTEAFF
CDR3 DNA: TGTGCCTGGAGTCGGACAGGGAGGAACACTGAAGCTTTCTTT

V gene: TRBV2
J gene: TRBJ1-3
D gene: NA
clone size: few
CDR3 protein: CASSLQGSGNTIYF
CDR3 DNA: TGTGCCAGCAGCTTACAGGGCTCCGGAAACACCATATATTTT

V gene: TRBV5-1
J gene: TRBJ2-5
D gene: NA
clone size: NA
CDR3 protein: CASSLSQLETQYF
CDR3 DNA: TGCGCCAGCAGCTTAAGTCAACTGGAGACCCAGTACTTC

V gene: TRBV11-3
J gene: TRBJ2-3
D gene: TRBD1
clone size: NA
CDR3 protein: CASSLTGGADTQYF
CDR3 DNA: TGTGCCAGCAGCCTGACAGGGGGCGCAGATACGCAGTATTTT

V gene: TRBV4-1
J gene: TRBJ1-1
D gene: NA
clone size: few
CDR3 protein: CASSQAEGLDTEAFF
CDR3 DNA: TGCGCCAGCAGCCAAGCGGAGGGCTTGGACACTGAAGCTTTCTTT

V gene: TRBV6-5
J gene: TRBJ1-1
D gene: NA
clone size: NA
CDR3 protein: CASKRTFLNTEAFF
CDR3 DNA: TGTGCCAGCAAAAGGACATTTTTGAACACTGAAGCTTTCTTT

V gene: TRBV6-4
J gene: TRBJ2-2
D gene: NA
clone size: NA
CDR3 protein: CASSDLWTANTGELFF
CDR3 DNA: TGTGCCAGCAGTGACTTATGGACAGCGAACACCGGGGAGCTGTTTTTT

V gene: TRBV28
J gene: TRBJ2-7
D gene: TRBD2
clone size: NA
CDR3 protein: CASSLYDPAGVAHGEQYF
CDR3 DNA: TGTGCCAGCAGTCTCTACGACCCCGCGGGGGTTGCCCATGGTGAGCAGTACTTC

V gene: TRBV10-3
J gene: TRBJ2-1
D gene: NA
clone size: NA
CDR3 protein: CAISAQLVDEQFF
CDR3 DNA: TGTGCCATCAGTGCGCAACTAGTAGATGAGCAGTTCTTC